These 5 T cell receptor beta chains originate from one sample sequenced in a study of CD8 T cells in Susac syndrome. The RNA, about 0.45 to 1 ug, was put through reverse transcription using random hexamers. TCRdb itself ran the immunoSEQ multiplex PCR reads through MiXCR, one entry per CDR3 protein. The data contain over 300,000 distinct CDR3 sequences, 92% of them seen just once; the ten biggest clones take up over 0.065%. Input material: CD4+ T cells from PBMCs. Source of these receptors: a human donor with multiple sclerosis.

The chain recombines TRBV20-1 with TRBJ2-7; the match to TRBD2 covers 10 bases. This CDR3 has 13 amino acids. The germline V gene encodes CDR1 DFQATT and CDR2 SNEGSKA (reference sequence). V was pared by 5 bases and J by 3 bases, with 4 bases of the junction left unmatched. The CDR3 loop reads CSAYSGGNYEQYF. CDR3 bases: TGCAGTGCTTATAGCGGGGGGAACTACGAGCAGTACTTC.

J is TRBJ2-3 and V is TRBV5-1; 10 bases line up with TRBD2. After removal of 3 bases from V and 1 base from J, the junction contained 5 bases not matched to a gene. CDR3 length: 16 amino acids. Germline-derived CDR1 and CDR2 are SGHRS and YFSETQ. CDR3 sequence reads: CASSWASGRGTDTQYF. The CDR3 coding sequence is TGCGCCAGCAGCTGGGCTAGCGGGAGAGGCACAGATACGCAGTATTTT.

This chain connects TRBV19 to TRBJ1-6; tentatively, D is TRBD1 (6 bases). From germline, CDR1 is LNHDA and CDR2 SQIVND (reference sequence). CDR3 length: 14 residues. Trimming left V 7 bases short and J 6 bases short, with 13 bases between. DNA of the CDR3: TGTGCCAGTACCGTCGGACAGCCTAATTCACCCCTCCACTTT. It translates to CASTVGQPNSPLHF.

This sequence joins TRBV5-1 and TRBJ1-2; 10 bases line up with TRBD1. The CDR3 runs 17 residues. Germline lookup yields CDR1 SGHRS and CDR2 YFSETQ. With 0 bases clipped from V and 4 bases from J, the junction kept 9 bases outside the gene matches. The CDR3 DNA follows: TGCGCCAGCAGCTTGGGACAGGGGGCTAAAAGGTCCTATGGCTACACCTTC. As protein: CASSLGQGAKRSYGYTF.

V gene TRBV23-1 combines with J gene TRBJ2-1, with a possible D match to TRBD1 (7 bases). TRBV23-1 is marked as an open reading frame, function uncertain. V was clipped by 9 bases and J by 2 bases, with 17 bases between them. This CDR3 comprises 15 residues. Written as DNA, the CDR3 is TGCGCCAGTCCCCCGACAGGGAGGCCCTACAATGAGCAGTTCTTC. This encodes CASPPTGRPYNEQFF.